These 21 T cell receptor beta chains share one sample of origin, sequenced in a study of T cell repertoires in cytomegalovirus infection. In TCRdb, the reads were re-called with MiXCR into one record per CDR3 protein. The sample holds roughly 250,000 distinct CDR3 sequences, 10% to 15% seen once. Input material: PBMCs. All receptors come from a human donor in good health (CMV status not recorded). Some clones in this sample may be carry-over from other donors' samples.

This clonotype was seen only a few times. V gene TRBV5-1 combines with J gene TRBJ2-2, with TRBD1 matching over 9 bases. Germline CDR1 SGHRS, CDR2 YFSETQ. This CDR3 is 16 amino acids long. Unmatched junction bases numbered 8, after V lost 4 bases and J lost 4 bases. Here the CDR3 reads CASSPDRGGGTGELFF. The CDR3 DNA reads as TGCGCCAGCAGCCCGGACAGGGGCGGGGGCACCGGGGAGCTGTTTTTT.

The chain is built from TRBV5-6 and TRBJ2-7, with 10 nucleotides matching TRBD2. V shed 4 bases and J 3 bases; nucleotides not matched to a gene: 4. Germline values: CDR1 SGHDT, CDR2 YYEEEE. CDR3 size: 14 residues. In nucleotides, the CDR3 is TGTGCCAGCAGCCTCGGACTAGCGGACTACGAGCAGTACTTC. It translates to CASSLGLADYEQYF.

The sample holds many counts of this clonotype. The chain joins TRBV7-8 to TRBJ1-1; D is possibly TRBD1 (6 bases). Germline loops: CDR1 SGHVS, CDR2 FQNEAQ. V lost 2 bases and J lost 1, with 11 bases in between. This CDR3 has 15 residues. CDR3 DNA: TGTGCCAGCAGCTTAAAGATGACAGGGAACACTGAAGCTTTCTTT. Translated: CASSLKMTGNTEAFF. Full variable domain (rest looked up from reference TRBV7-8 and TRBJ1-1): GAGVSQSPRYKVAKRGQDVALRCDPISGHVSLFWYQQALGQGPEFLTYFQNEAQLDKSGLPSDRFFAERPEGSVSTLKIQRTQQEDSAVYLCASSLKMTGNTEAFFGQGTRLTVV.

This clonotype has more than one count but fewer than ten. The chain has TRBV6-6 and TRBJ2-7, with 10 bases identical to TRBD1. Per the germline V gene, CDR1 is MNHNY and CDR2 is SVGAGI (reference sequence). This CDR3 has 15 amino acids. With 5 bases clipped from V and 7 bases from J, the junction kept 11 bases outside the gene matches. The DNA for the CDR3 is TGTGCCAGCAGTACCGTTCGACAGGGGGCGGAGGAGCAGTACTTC. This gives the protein CASSTVRQGAEEQYF.

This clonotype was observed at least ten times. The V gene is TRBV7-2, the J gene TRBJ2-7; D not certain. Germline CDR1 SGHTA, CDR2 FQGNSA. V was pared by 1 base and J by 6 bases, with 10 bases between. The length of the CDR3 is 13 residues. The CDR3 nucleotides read TGTGCCAGCAGCTTAGGTCTGGGGTCCGAGCAGTACTTC. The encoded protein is CASSLGLGSEQYF.

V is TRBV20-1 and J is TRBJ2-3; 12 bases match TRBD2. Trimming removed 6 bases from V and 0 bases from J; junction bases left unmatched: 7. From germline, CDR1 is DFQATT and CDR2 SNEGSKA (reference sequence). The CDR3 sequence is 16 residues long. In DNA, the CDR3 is TGCAGTGCACCGCCACTAGCGGGAGGCAGCACAGATACGCAGTATTTT. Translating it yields CSAPPLAGGSTDTQYF.

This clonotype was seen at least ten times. CDR3 amino acids: CATSREGTGLNEQYF. The CDR3 DNA reads TGTGCCACCAGCAGAGAAGGGACAGGGCTAAACGAGCAGTACTTC. The chain recombines TRBV15 with TRBJ2-7, with 9 bases lining up with TRBD1. Germline lookup yields CDR1 LNHNV and CDR2 YYDKDF (reference sequence). The CDR3 spans 15 residues. Losses at the gene ends were 0 bases for V and 5 bases for J; bases not matched to a gene: 5.

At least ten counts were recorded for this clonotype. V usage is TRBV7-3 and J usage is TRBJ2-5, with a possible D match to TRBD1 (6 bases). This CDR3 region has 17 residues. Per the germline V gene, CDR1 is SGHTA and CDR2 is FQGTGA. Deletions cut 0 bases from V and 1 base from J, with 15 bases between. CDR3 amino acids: CASSLTWARGSQETQYF. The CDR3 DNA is TGTGCCAGCAGCTTAACGTGGGCCAGGGGATCCCAAGAGACCCAGTACTTC.

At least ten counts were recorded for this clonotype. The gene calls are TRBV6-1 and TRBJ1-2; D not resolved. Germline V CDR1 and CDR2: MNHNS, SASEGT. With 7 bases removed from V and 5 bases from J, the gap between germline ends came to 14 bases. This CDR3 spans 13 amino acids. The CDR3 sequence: CASTLEAVYGYTF. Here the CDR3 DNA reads TGTGCCAGCACCCTGGAGGCTGTTTATGGCTACACCTTC.

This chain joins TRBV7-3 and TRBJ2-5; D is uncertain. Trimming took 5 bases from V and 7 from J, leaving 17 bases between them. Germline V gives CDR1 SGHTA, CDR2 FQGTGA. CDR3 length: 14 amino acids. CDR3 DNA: TGTGCCAGCAGCCCCGACGTCGGTGGGGTGACCCAGTACTTC. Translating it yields CASSPDVGGVTQYF.

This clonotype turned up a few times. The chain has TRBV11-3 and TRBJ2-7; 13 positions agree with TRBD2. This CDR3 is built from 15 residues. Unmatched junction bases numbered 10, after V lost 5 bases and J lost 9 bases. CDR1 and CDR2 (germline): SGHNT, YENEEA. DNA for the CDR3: TGTGCCAGCAGCGCGACCGGACTAGCGGGAGACGGGCAGTACTTC. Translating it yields CASSATGLAGDGQYF. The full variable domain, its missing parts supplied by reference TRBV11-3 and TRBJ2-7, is EAGVVQSPRYKIIEKKQPVAFWCNPISGHNTLYWYLQNLGQGPELLIRYENEEAVDDSQLPKDRFSAERLKGVDSTLKIQPAELGDSAVYLCASSATGLAGDGQYFGPGTRLTVT.

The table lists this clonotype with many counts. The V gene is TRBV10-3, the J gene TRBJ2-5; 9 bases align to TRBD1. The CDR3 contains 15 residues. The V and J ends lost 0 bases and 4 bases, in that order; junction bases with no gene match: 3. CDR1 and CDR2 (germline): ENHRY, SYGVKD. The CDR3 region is CAISESRTGVETQYF. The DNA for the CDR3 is TGTGCCATCAGTGAGTCCCGGACAGGGGTAGAGACCCAGTACTTC.

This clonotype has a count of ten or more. CDR3 loop: CASSLDGQPQETQYF. The CDR3 nucleotides read TGTGCCAGCAGCTTAGACGGACAGCCCCAAGAGACCCAGTACTTC. The rearrangement links TRBV7-2 to TRBJ2-5; D may be TRBD1 (6 bases). This CDR3 is built from 15 residues. Germline V gene data show CDR1 as SGHTA and CDR2 as FQGNSA. The V end lost 1 base, the J end lost 1 base, and 10 bases lay between the germline ends.

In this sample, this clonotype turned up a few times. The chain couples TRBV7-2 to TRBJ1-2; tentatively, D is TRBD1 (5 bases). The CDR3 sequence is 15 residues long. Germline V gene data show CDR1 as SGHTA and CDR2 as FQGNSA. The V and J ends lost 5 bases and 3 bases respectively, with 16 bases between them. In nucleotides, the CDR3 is TGTGCCAGCAGCGAAGGGCCCGGAGGGGACTATGGCTACACCTTC. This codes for CASSEGPGGDYGYTF.

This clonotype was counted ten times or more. The CDR3 is CASSFGGRGEKLFF. The DNA of the CDR3 is TGTGCCAGCAGCTTTGGGGGGCGCGGGGAAAAACTGTTTTTT. The chain combines TRBV7-2 with TRBJ1-4; maybe TRBD1 (6 bases). The length of the CDR3 is 14 residues. Trimming removed 3 bases at V and 8 bases at J, with 13 bases between. Germline V gene lookup returns CDR1 SGHTA and CDR2 FQGNSA.

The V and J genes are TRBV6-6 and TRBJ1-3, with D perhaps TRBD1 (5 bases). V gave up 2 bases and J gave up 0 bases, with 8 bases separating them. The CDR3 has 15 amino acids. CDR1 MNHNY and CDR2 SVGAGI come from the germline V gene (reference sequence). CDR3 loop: CASSYGAGSGNTIYF. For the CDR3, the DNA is TGTGCCAGCAGTTACGGGGCCGGCTCTGGAAACACCATATATTTT.

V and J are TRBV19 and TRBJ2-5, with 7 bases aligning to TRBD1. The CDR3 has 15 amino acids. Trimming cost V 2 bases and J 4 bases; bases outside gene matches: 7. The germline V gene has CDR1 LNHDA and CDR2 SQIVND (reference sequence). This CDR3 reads CASSIRGHRTETQYF. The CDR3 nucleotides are TGTGCCAGTAGTATAAGGGGGCATAGGACAGAGACCCAGTACTTC.

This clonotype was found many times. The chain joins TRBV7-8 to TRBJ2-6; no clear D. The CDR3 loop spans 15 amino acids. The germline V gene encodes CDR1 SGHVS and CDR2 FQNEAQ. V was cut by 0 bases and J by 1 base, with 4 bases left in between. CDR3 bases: TGTGCCAGCAGCTTAGCAGGGTCTGGGGCCAACGTCCTGACTTTC. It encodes CASSLAGSGANVLTF.

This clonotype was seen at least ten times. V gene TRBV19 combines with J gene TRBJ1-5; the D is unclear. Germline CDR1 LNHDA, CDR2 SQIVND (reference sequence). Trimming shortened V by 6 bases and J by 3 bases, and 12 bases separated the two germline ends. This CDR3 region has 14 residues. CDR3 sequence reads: CASRRPDLNQPQHF. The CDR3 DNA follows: TGTGCCAGTAGGCGTCCGGACCTCAATCAGCCCCAGCATTTT.

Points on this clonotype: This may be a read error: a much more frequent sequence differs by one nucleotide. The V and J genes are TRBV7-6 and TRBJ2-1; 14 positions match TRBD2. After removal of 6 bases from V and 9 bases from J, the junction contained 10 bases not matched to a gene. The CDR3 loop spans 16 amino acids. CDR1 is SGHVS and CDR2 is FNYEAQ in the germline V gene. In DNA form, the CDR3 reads TGTGCCAGCAGTAAGACCGGGACTAGCGGGAGAAGTGAGCAGTTCTTC. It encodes CASSKTGTSGRSEQFF.

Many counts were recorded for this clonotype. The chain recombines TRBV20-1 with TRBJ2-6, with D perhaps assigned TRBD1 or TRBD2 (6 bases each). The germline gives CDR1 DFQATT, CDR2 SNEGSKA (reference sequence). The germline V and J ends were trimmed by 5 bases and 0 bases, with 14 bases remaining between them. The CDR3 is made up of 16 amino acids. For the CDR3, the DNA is TGCAGTGCTCGGGGGCCGAAATTCTCTGGGGCCAACGTCCTGACTTTC. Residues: CSARGPKFSGANVLTF.